This T cell receptor (beta chain) was sequenced in a study of shared clonotypes between healthy human individuals. The CDR3 is 15 residues long. With 2 bases removed from V and 2 bases from J, the gap between germline ends came to 13 bases. The germline CDR1 and CDR2 sequences are MNHEY and SMNVEV (reference sequence). CD45RO-negative, CCR7-selected cells formed the naive CD8 fraction, which excluded terminally differentiated effector memory CD45RA+ cells. The data were produced by immunoSEQ multiplex PCR, yet TCRdb's version contains in-frame clones alone and is incomplete. The table has approximately 2,200,000 clones, approximately 94% seen once.

This chain links TRBV27 with TRBJ2-7; no clear D gene. The TCR originated in a young man in good health. Some clones in this sample may be carry-over from other donors' samples. The sequenced material came from naive CD8+ T cells from PBMCs. The CDR3 here is CASSLVKTFPYEQYF. The DNA of the CDR3 is TGTGCCAGCAGTTTAGTCAAGACCTTTCCCTACGAGCAGTACTTC.